Sequencing of this T cell receptor (beta chain) was carried out in a study of blood T cell repertoires in COVID-19. In the authors' methods: Estimated nucleated cell counts came from reference gene primer amplification. Method: immunoSEQ multiplex PCR; TCRdb's copy keeps in-frame clones and lacks some. D and trimming come from the DNA, and the V and J calls and clone size come from that table. The profile shows about 370,000 clones, approximately 91% of them singletons. This clonotype originated in a woman in her forties who had been exposed to COVID-19. Sequencing was carried out using PBMCs or T cells enriched from blood (not recorded which).

CDR3 amino acids: CASSPPRGTYEQYF. The DNA of the CDR3 is TGTGCCAGTAGTCCCCCGCGCGGGACCTACGAGCAGTACTTC. The rearrangement joins TRBV19 to TRBJ2-7, with D tentatively TRBD2 (6 bases). This CDR3 comprises 14 residues. Deletions cut 5 bases from V and 2 bases from J, with 13 bases between. The V gene's germline CDR1 is LNHDA and CDR2 SQIVND (reference sequence).